A selection of T cell receptor beta chains follows, all from one sample in a study of human T cells and chemical hapten exposure. TCRdb recomputed calls from the RACE reads with MiXCR, one row per CDR3 protein. There are about 190,000 distinct CDR3 sequences in the sample; under 25% occur only once, and about 2.5% lies in the top ten. This specimen was whole blood, taken in connection with sensitization to the hapten diphenylcyclopropenone (DPC). All receptors derive from a woman between 40 and 50 years old with alopecia areata. Some clones in this sample may be carry-over from other donors' samples. Each CDR3 is given with its conserved first and last residue. Fields, in order: D gene, V gene, J gene, clone size, CDR3 DNA, CDR3 protein. The D gene is left open where the match is weak. Where a row states a size, it is once, few, many or the class of an expanded clone; other rows omit it.

>NA|TRBV20-1|TRBJ2-3|once
TGCAGGATACTTCCAGGACTACAAGATACGCAGTATTTT
CRILPGLQDTQYF
>NA|TRBV20-1|TRBJ2-3|few
TGCAGTGCTAGACCCCTCTCGCCTCACCTCGGGGATACGCAGTATTTT
CSARPLSPHLGDTQYF
>NA|TRBV12-3/TRBV12-4|TRBJ2-6|few
TGTGCCAGCAGCTTCCGTGGACAGACCTCCTCTGGGGCCAACGTCCTGACTTTC
CASSFRGQTSSGANVLTF
>NA|TRBV20-1|TRBJ1-2|once
TGCAGTGCTACCGGCCCGGGCCAGGACTATGGCTACACCTTC
CSATGPGQDYGYTF
>NA|TRBV29-1|TRBJ2-3|few
TGCAGCGCCGGGACCAGTGGTCCCCGGGGAGATACGCAGTATTTT
CSAGTSGPRGDTQYF
>NA|TRBV12-3/TRBV12-4|TRBJ2-3|few
TGTGCCAGCAGCTATTGGGGGAGTAGGACAGATACGCAGTATTTT
CASSYWGSRTDTQYF
>TRBD2|TRBV5-1|TRBJ2-3|NA
TGCGCCAGCAGCTTGGCTCCAGCGGGAGAGGGGCATACGCAGTATTTT
CASSLAPAGEGHTQYF
>NA|TRBV5-1|TRBJ1-4|NA
TGCGCCAGCAGCTTGGGCGCTGGGGCAACTAATGAAAAACTGTTTTTT
CASSLGAGATNEKLFF
>TRBD1|TRBV28|TRBJ2-4|NA
TGTGCCAGCAGTTTAAGAGGGGGCGCGGACATTCAGTACTTC
CASSLRGGADIQYF
>NA|TRBV6-2/TRBV6-3|TRBJ2-7|few
TGTGCCAGCAGTTACCGCGGAGGGTTTTACGAGCAGTACTTC
CASSYRGGFYEQYF
>NA|TRBV5-4|TRBJ2-1|NA
TGTGCCAGCAGCTTGGTCACAGCATTTTACAATGAGCAGTTCTTC
CASSLVTAFYNEQFF
>TRBD1|TRBV5-1|TRBJ2-7|NA
TGCGCCAGCAGCCTTACAGGGGGCGCCTACGAGCAGTACTTC
CASSLTGGAYEQYF
>NA|TRBV12-3/TRBV12-4|TRBJ2-7|few
TGTGCCAGCAGTTCTAACAGGGCTAGCGAGCAGTACTTC
CASSSNRASEQYF
>TRBD2|TRBV12-3/TRBV12-4|TRBJ2-2|NA
TGTGCCAGCAGTTTAGCCCCGGGACTAGCTTCCGCGAACACCGGGGAGCTGTTTTTT
CASSLAPGLASANTGELFF
>NA|TRBV10-3|TRBJ2-1|medium-sized
TGTGCCATCAGGGCCCCGACGATCAATGAGCAGTTCTTC
CAIRAPTINEQFF
>TRBD2|TRBV6-5|TRBJ2-1|NA
TGTGCCAGCAGTGAGGGACTAGGAAATGAGCAGTTCTTC
CASSEGLGNEQFF
>TRBD1|TRBV5-1|TRBJ2-7|NA
TGCGCCAGCAGCTTTCAGGGGGCCGCCGACGAGCAGTACTTC
CASSFQGAADEQYF
>TRBD1|TRBV6-2/TRBV6-3|TRBJ2-7|NA
TGTGCCAGCAGACCCCGACAGGGGGCCAGGGAGCAGTACTTC
CASRPRQGAREQYF
>NA|TRBV5-1|TRBJ2-1|NA
TGCGCCAGCAGCTTGGGGGCCAGTACCTACAATGAGCAGTTCTTC
CASSLGASTYNEQFF
>NA|TRBV27|TRBJ1-1|NA
TGTGCCAGCAGAACAGGGCATCGAGGAACTGAAGCTTTCTTT
CASRTGHRGTEAFF
>TRBD1|TRBV2|TRBJ2-2|NA
TGTGCCAGCAGTGATCTCCATACGACAGGGGACGCGAACACCGGGGAGCTGTTTTTT
CASSDLHTTGDANTGELFF
>TRBD2|TRBV7-2|TRBJ2-1|NA
TGTGCCAGCAGCTTAGTAGGGACTAGCTGGGATGAGCAGTTCTTC
CASSLVGTSWDEQFF
>NA|TRBV29-1|TRBJ2-3|once
TGCAGCGTTGGAGTTGGGCTAGCGAGCACAGATACGCAGTATTTT
CSVGVGLASTDTQYF
>NA|TRBV9|TRBJ2-3|few
TGTGCCAGCAGCCCTGAGGGAGATACGCAGTATTTT
CASSPEGDTQYF
>NA|TRBV12-2|TRBJ1-1|NA
TGTGCAAGTCGCTTCCATAGACAGGAGGGAGGCCACACTGAAGCTTTCTTT
CASRFHRQEGGHTEAFF
>NA|TRBV15|TRBJ1-4|NA
TGTGCCACCAGCAGAGGGGAGGCAGGTTCGAATGAAAAACTGTTTTTT
CATSRGEAGSNEKLFF
>TRBD2|TRBV15|TRBJ2-5|NA
TGTGCCACCAGCAGAGGGACTAGCGGGAGCTTGTATACCCAGTACTTC
CATSRGTSGSLYTQYF
>NA|TRBV9|TRBJ1-1|few
TGTGCCAGCAGCGTTTTTAAGCTGAAAACGACAGCTTTCTTT
CASSVFKLKTTAFF
>NA|TRBV20-1|TRBJ2-6|few
TGCAGTGCTAGAGAAGGTAGCAGTGGGGCCAACGTCCTGACTTTC
CSAREGSSGANVLTF
>NA|TRBV29-1|TRBJ1-2|NA
TGCAGCGTCCCGACTAGTTATGGCTACACCTTC
CSVPTSYGYTF
>NA|TRBV27|TRBJ2-3|few
TGTGCCAGCAGTCCCAGGACAAGGGCCCCTACAGATACGCAGTATTTT
CASSPRTRAPTDTQYF
>NA|TRBV3-1|TRBJ1-5|NA
TGTGCCAGCAGCCAAGGCCGACAGCGCAATCAGCCCCAGCATTTT
CASSQGRQRNQPQHF
>TRBD2|TRBV4-3|TRBJ2-5|NA
TGCGCCAGCAGCCAAGGCGCGGGAGGATGGGAGACCCAGTACTTC
CASSQGAGGWETQYF
>TRBD2|TRBV6-2/TRBV6-3|TRBJ2-7|many
TGTGCCAGCAGTTTGGATTTAGGACTAGCGGGAGAAGAGCAGTACTTC
CASSLDLGLAGEEQYF
>TRBD2|TRBV6-2/TRBV6-3|TRBJ2-1|NA
TGTGCCAGCAGTCACTCTCCGGGACTACAGTTCTTC
CASSHSPGLQFF
>TRBD1|TRBV28|TRBJ1-1|few
TGTGCCAGCAGTCCTGGACAGGGGAATGGTGAAGCTTTCTTT
CASSPGQGNGEAFF
>NA|TRBV12-3/TRBV12-4|TRBJ2-5|many
TGTGCCAGCAGGGCTGAAGAGACCCAGTACTTC
CASRAEETQYF
>TRBD2|TRBV19|TRBJ2-3|NA
TGTGCCAGTAGTCCCAGACTAGCGGGGCGCACAGATACGCAGTATTTT
CASSPRLAGRTDTQYF
>NA|TRBV28|TRBJ1-2|NA
TGTGCCGCTTCTGGAGGCTCCTTCTATGGCTACACCTTC
CAASGGSFYGYTF
>TRBD2|TRBV20-1|TRBJ2-2|few
TGCAGTGCTAGAGATTGGGAGCAGACTAGCGGGAGGGCCCTCCACGGGGAGCTGTTTTTT
CSARDWEQTSGRALHGELFF
>NA|TRBV20-1|TRBJ2-3|NA
TGCAGTGCTAGAAAGGGGGTGGAAGATACGCAGTATTTT
CSARKGVEDTQYF